The source of this TCR beta chain is a study of shared clonotypes between healthy human individuals (dated by TCRdb to about 2020). Regarding the study in general: Three men and two women, aged 18 to 49 years, made up the cohort. Per donor, three plates each were used for CD4 naive and CD4 memory, two for CD8 naive, and one for CD8 memory. To estimate repertoire size and how much clonotypes are shared between individuals, the study performed deep sequencing of blood TCR repertoires from about five healthy adults. Different laboratories and diverse techniques were used to prepare libraries and sequence TCR repertoires, to increase sequencing depth and limit assay-specific biases. Each donor's leukapheresis produced roughly between roughly 0.85 and 9.5 billion PBMCs. Results the study describes overall, beyond this receptor: Naive subsets generally had larger estimated clonotype richness than memory subsets did. Compared with non-shared clonotypes, clonotypes shared by all four sorted-subset donors had higher generation probabilities. Across a few donors, roughly 5.1% of naive CD4, around 3.5% of naive CD8, 2% to 2.5% of memory CD4, and under 0.45% of memory CD8 clonotypes were shared. Sampling was limited to blood, and TCR repertoires in tissue likely differ from TCR repertoires in blood. Rarefaction of sorted-subset datasets indicated incomplete sequencing despite the large sequencing depth. The genetic and exposure-history diversity represented was limited by the small number of donors. Based on pairwise subsampling, the degree of clonotype sharing among donors was expected to be affected by sequencing depth.

Note on this clone: Its antigen target is currently unknown. No much larger clone is present one base from it, and per-base qualities are unavailable.

V and J lose 8 bases and 4 bases, and a span of 14 bases separates them. There are 13 amino acids in the CDR3, from cysteine to phenylalanine inclusive. The sequence is cut down to CDR3 DNA, 39 bases in frame from base 1. Sequences MDHEN (CDR1) and SYDVKM (CDR2) are obtained from the germline V gene. The donors were healthy, HIV-negative adults who had no recently reported acute infections or vaccinations. Every donor was a Caucasian adult residing in Nashville, Tennessee, USA. CD4+ T cells were enriched by magnetic negative selection, after which naive cells were positively selected on CD45RA and the negative fraction was taken as the memory subset. Blood was collected by leukapheresis, and PBMCs were isolated by Ficoll-Histopaque density gradient centrifugation and then cryopreserved in liquid nitrogen vapor phase. Analytical flow cytometry was used to check the purity and quantity of each magnetically sorted T cell population. Each sorted fraction had its genomic DNA isolated and then quantified by UV absorbance on a Nanodrop 2000c.

TCR CDR3 regions were amplified from genomic DNA by multiplex PCR using the deep immunoSEQ assay. Extracted genomic DNA from each cell subset was spread evenly across all wells of several immunoSEQ 96-well plates, with each plate serving as a replicate. For sorted subsets, each replicate PCR was loaded with about 0.2 ug genomic DNA, equivalent to 30,000 to 35,000 T cell genomes. The purified libraries were quantified using a Qubit 3.0 fluorometer, sized with a Bioanalyzer 2100, and then quantified again using the KAPA Library Quantification kit. A separate single-read 150-cycle Illumina NextSeq 550 flow cell was used to sequence each immunoSEQ 96-well plate. Under the source paper's analysis protocol: Because the immunoSEQ output included only junctional sequences and no quality scores, the filtering could not be the same as the filtering used for full-length reads. To assign V/J genes and CDR3, sequences were annotated against IMGT germline references using PyIR, a Python wrapper for IgBLAST v1.9. Any read was removed if the V/J assignment was weak (E-value above 1e-6), the CDR3 was missing, or the read contained stop codons, out-of-frame junctions, or ambiguous translated residues. V3J clonotypes were defined as sequences sharing the same inferred V gene, J gene, and CDR3 amino acid sequence. Percentage overlap between repertoires was computed as shared unique clonotypes divided by the size of the smaller repertoire. Three approaches were used to assess repertoire richness: RTK rarefaction, the Chao1 estimator, and Recon v2.1 estimates of unobserved clonotypes. Generation probabilities were computed with OLGA for all TCRbeta clonotypes obtained by the gDNA method from a few donors. What TCRdb holds here is the immuneACCESS table cut down to in-frame rearrangements. Part of the clones is not present; checked against another copy, under half of the missing clones reflect an unresolved V gene, and the others are unexplained. Clone size and the V and J calls come from that table; the DNA yielded D and trimming. The sample profile shows about 980,000 clones; approximately 76% of them were found once. The ten largest clonotypes hold around 1.4% of the sample.

Recombination linked TRBV28 to TRBJ1-2, with no D gene named confidently. The specimen sequenced was memory CD4+ T cells sorted from blood. In light of the paper, this sample's cell subset or site label describes: CD45RA-negative fraction. This receptor was identified in a man between 18 and 35 years old in good health. The CDR3 protein: CASALGEIYGYTF. The DNA reads as follows: TGTGCCAGCGCCCTTGGGGAGATCTATGGCTACACCTTC.